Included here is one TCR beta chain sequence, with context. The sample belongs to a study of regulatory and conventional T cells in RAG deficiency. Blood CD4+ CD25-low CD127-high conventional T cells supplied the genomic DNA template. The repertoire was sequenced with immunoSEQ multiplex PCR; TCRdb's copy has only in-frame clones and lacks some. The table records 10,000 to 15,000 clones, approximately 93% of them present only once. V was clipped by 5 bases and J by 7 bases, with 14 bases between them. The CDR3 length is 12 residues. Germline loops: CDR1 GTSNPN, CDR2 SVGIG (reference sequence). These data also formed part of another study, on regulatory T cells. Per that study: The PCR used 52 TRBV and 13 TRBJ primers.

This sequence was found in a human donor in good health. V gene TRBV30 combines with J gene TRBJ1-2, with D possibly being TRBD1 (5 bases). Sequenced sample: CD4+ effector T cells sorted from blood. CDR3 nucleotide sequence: TGTGCCTGGCGACAGTCAATTTCTGGCTACACCTTC. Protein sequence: CAWRQSISGYTF.